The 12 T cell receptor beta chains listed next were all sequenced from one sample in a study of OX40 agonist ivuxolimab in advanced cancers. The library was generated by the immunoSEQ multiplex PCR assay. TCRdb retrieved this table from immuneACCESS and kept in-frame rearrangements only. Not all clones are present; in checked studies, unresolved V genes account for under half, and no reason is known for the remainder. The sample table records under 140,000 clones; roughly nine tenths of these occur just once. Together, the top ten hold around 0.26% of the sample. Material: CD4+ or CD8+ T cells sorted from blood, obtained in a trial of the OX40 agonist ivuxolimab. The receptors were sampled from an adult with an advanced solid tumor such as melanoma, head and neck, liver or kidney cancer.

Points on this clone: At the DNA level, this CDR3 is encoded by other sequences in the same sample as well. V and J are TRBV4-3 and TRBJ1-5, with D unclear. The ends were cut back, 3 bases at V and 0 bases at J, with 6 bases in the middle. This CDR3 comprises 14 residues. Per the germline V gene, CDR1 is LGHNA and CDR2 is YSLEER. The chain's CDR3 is CASSQGLSNQPQHF. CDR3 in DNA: TGCGCCAGCAGCCAGGGTCTTAGCAATCAGCCCCAGCATTTT.

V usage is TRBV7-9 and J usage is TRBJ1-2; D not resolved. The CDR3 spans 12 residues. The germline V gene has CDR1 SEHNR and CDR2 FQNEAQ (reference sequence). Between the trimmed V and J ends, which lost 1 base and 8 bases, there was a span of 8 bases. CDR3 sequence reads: CASSLGGWGYTF. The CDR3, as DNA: TGTGCCAGCAGCTTAGGTGGATGGGGCTACACCTTC. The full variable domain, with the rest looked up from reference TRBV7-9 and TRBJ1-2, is DTGVSQNPRHKITKRGQNVTFRCDPISEHNRLYWYRQTLGQGPEFLTYFQNEAQLEKSRLLSDRFSAERPKGSFSTLEIQRTEQGDSAMYLCASSLGGWGYTFGSGTRLTVV.

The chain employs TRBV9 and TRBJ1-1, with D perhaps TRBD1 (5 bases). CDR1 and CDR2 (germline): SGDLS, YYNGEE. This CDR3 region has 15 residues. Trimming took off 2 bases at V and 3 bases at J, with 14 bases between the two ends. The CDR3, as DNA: TGTGCCAGCAGCGTTGACCCCCTAGGGGACACTGAAGCTTTCTTT. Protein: CASSVDPLGDTEAFF.

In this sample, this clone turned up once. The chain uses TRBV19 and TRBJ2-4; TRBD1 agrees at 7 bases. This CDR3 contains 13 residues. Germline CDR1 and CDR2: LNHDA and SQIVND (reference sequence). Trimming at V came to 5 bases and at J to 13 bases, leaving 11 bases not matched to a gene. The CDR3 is CASSPDRQGAQYF. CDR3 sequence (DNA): TGTGCCAGTAGTCCCGACCGACAGGGAGCACAGTACTTC.

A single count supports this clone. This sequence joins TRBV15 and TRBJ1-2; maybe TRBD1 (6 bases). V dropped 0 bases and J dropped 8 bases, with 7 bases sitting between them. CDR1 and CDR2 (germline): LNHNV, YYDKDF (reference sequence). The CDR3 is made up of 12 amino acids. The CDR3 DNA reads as TGTGCCACCAGCAGAGATACAGGGGGCTACACCTTC. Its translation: CATSRDTGGYTF.

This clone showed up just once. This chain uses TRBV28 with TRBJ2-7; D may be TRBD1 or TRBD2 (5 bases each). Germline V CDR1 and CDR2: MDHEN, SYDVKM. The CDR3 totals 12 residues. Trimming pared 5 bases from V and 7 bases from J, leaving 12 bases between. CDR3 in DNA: TGTGCCAGCAGTGGGGACCCGTGGGAGCAGTACTTC. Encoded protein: CASSGDPWEQYF.

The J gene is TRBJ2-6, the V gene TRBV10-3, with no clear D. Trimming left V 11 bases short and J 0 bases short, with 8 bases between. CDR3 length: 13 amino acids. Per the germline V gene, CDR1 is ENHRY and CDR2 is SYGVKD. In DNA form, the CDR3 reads TGTGCCTCCCAGCCCTCTGGGGCCAACGTCCTGACTTTC. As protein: CASQPSGANVLTF.

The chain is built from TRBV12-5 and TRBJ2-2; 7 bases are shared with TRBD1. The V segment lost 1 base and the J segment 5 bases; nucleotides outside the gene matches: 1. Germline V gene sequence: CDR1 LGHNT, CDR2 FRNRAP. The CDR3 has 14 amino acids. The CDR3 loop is CASGLEQGTGELFF. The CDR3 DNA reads TGTGCTAGTGGTTTGGAACAGGGGACCGGGGAGCTGTTTTTT.

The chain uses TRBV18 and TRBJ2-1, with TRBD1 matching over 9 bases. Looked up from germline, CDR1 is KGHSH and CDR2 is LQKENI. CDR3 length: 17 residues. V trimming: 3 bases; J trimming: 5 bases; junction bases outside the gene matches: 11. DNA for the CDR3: TGTGCCAGCTCACCCACTACAGGGGGCGTAGGGAACAATGAGCAGTTCTTC. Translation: CASSPTTGGVGNNEQFF.

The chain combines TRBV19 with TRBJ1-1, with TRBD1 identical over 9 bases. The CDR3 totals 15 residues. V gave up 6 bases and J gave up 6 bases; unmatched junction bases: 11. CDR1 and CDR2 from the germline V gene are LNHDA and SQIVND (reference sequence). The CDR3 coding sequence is TGTGCCAGTAGCCAAACCGGGACAGGGATCGCTGAAGCTTTCTTT. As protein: CASSQTGTGIAEAFF.

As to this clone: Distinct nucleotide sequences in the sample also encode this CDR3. CDR3 sequence reads: CASSLSSGSSYEQYF. CDR3 nucleotide sequence: TGTGCCAGCAGCTTATCTAGCGGTAGCTCCTACGAGCAGTACTTC. The chain links TRBV7-3 to TRBJ2-7; TRBD2 matches 7 bases. J was trimmed by 0 bases and V by 2 bases; bases with no gene match: 4. The CDR3 is made up of 15 amino acids. Germline CDR1 SGHTA, CDR2 FQGTGA.

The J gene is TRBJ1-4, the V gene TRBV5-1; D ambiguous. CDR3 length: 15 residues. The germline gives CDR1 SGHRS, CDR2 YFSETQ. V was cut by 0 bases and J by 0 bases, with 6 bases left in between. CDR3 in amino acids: CASSLGSATNEKLFF. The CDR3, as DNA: TGCGCCAGCAGCTTGGGGTCAGCAACTAATGAAAAACTGTTTTTT.